Given below is one T cell receptor (beta chain) in context. The antigen is unknown. The PCR ran on 60 Vbeta and 13 Jbeta primers. Here immunoSEQ multiplex PCR was the method, and the copy in TCRdb shows in-frame clones only, minus some. The sample yields roughly 170,000 clones, 84% seen once. This specimen belongs to a study of cytomegalovirus exposure and HLA in healthy donors. The study's findings and limits: Analysis performed later showed TCR beta chains linked to HLA being more clonally expanded than equally common others. A classifier reportedly called cytomegalovirus status with high sensitivity and specificity.

The source of this sequence is a girl aged 2-9 years in good health and CMV-seropositive. Material for sequencing was PBMCs.

The CDR3: CASSVGWAGGYNEQFF. The CDR3 region has the DNA TGTGCCAGCAGCGTAGGCTGGGCAGGTGGGTACAATGAGCAGTTCTTC. The J gene is TRBJ2-1, the V gene TRBV9, with unresolved D. In germline, CDR1 is SGDLS, CDR2 YYNGEE. V was clipped by 0 bases and J by 4 bases, with 14 bases between them. This CDR3 contains 16 residues.